This TCR beta chain was identified in a study of vaccination and CD4 T cells after COVID-19. Study-level points and caveats: Median SARS-CoV-2-reactive clonotypes rose from 21 to 38, not significantly.

Between the trimmed V and J ends, which lost 5 bases and 8 bases, there was a span of 18 bases. From germline, CDR1 is MNHNS and CDR2 SASEGT. The CDR3 extends over 14 amino acids. Treatment described: approximately nine-day PBMC culture with coronavirus spike peptide pools or control peptides (ViraFEST assay). Of note for this clonotype: Its antigen is undetermined.

Scientists ran DNA taken from cultured CD4+ T cells through the Oncomine TCR Beta short-read assay for sequencing. One entry per CDR3 protein, called by TCRdb with MiXCR from the PCR reads. Here the sample spans over 10,000 distinct CDR3 sequences, roughly a third being singletons. This receptor was obtained from a human donor who had recovered from COVID-19. This chain joins TRBV6-1 and TRBJ1-1, with D uncertain. Sequencing was carried out using CD4+ T cells from blood, cultured in vitro. The chain's CDR3 is CASSRSSPRSEAFF. The CDR3, as DNA: TGTGCCAGCAGTCGATCCTCGCCCCGCTCCGAAGCTTTCTTT.